Given below is one T cell receptor (beta chain) in context. Around 10 milliliters of peripheral blood were drawn from each donor. The CDR3 runs 17 residues. The junction had 15 bases not matched to a gene; V was cut back by 4 bases and J by 10 bases. Germline V gives CDR1 SGHKS, CDR2 YYEKEE (reference sequence). The authors ran a second PCR of about 6 to 11 cycles using a sample-barcoded 5' primer and a J-beta primer mix. TCRdb itself ran the 5' RACE reads through MiXCR, one entry per CDR3 protein. Here the sample spans more than 700,000 distinct CDR3 sequences, less than 60% being singletons. The record originates from a study of blood T cells in healthy people across ages.

Material: blood. The rearrangement links TRBV5-5 to TRBJ1-6; TRBD1 aligns across 9 bases. The source of this sequence is an elderly man in good health. The CDR3 sequence is CASSPPGGTGLTSPLHF. The DNA for the CDR3 is TGTGCCAGCAGCCCCCCGGGGGGGACAGGGCTTACATCACCCCTCCACTTT.